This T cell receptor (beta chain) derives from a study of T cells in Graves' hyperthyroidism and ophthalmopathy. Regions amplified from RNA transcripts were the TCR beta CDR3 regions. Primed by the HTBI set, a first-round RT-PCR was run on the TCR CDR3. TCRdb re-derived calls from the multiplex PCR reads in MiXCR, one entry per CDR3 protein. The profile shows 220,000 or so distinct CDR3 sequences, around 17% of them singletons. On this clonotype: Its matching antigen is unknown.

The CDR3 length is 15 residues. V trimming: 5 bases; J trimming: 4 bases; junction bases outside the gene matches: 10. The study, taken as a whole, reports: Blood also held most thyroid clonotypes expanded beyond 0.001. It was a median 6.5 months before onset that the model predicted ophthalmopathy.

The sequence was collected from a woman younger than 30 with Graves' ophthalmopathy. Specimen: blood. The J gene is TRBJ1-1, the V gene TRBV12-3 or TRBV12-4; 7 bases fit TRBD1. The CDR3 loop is CASSRNRGRGTEAFF. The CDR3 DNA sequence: TGTGCCAGCAGTCGTAACAGGGGAAGAGGCACTGAAGCTTTCTTT.